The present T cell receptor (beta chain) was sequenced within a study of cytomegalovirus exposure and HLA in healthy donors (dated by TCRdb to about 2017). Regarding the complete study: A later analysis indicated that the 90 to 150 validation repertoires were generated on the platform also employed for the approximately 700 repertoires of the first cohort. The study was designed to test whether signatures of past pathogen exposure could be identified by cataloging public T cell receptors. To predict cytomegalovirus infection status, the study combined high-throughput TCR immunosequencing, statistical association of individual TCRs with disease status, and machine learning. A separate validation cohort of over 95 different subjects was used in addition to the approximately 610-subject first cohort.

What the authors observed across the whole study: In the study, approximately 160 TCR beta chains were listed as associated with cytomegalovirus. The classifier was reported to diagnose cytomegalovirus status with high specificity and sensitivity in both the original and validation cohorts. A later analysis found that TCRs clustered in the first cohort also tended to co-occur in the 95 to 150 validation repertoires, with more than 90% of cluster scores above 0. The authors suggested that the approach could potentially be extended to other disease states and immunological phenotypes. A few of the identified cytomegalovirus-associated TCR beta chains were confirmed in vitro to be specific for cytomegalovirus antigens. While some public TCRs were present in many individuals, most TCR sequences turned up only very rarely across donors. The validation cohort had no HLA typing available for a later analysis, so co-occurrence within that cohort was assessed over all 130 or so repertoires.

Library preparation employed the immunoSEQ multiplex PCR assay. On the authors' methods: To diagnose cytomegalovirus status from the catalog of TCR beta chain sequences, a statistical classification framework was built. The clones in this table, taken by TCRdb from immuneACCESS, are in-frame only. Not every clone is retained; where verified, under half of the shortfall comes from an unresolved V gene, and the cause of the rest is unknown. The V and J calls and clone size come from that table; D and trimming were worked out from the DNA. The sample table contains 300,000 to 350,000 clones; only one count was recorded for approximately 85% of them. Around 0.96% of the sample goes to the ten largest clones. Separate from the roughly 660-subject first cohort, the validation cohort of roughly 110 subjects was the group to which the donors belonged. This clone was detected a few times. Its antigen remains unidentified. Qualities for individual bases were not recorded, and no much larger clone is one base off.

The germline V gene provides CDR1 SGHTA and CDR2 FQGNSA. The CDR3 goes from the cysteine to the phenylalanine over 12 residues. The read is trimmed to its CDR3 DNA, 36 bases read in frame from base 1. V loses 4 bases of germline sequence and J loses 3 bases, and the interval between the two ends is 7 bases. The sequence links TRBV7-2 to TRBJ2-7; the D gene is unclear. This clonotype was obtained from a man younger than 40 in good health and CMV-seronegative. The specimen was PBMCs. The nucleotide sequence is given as TGTGCCAGCAGCTCCGCCTACTACGAGCAGTACTTC. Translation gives CASSSAYYEQYF.